The entry below describes one TCR beta chain. The antigen remains unidentified. TCRdb passed the 5' RACE reads through MiXCR, listing each CDR3 protein once. This table holds a few hundred thousand distinct CDR3 sequences, approximately 13% found once. The sample belongs to a study of identical twins. Study-level results: Among monozygotic twins, out-of-frame TCR alpha sharing exceeded what models predicted. Conclusions were based on cross-sectional statistical analysis, without following the same donors.

The V end was cut by 10 bases, the J end by 3 bases, with 13 bases between. CDR3 size: 12 residues. The sample also formed part of further work on yellow fever vaccine responses in identical twins.

Source material: CD8+ T cells sorted from blood. The clonotype originates from a woman in her late teens or twenties in good health. The rearrangement joins TRBV12-3 or TRBV12-4 to TRBJ2-7, with a tentative D call TRBD1 (8 bases). CDR3 region: CATNRGGYEQYF. The CDR3 bases are TGTGCCACCAACAGGGGGGGCTACGAGCAGTACTTC.